Presented here are 17 T cell receptor beta chains from one specimen sequenced in a study of blood T cells in healthy people across ages. For the second PCR, which ran for roughly 6 to 12 cycles, a sample-barcoded 5' primer and a J-beta primer mix were used. TCRdb re-called the 5' RACE reads through MiXCR, storing one row per CDR3 protein. The profile shows about 970,000 distinct CDR3 sequences, 45% to 60% of them singletons. Specimen: blood. The receptors were sampled from a woman aged 55-70 years in good health.

The chain carries TRBV7-9 and TRBJ1-2; 8 bases are a match to TRBD1. This CDR3 has 15 amino acids. Germline CDR1 SEHNR, CDR2 FQNEAQ (reference sequence). Trimming at V came to 3 bases and at J to 4 bases, leaving 7 bases not matched to a gene. This CDR3 is CASSLKTGVGYGYTF. CDR3 in DNA: TGTGCCAGCAGCTTGAAGACAGGGGTTGGCTATGGCTACACCTTC.

This chain connects TRBV28 to TRBJ1-1, with 7 positions matching TRBD1. Trimming removed 5 bases from V and 9 bases from J; junction bases left unmatched: 6. The CDR3 length is 12 residues. Germline V gene sequence: CDR1 MDHEN, CDR2 SYDVKM. Here the CDR3 reads CASSTSDRQAFF. CDR3 DNA sequence: TGTGCCAGCAGTACCTCGGACAGGCAAGCTTTCTTT.

The CDR3: CASSKVGNLNEKLFF. CDR3 coding DNA: TGTGCCAGCAGCAAAGTGGGCAACCTAAATGAAAAACTGTTTTTT. The chain is built from TRBV6-2 or TRBV6-3 and TRBJ1-4; D remains unclear. This CDR3 spans 15 amino acids. Germline V gene sequence: CDR1 MNHEY, CDR2 SVGEGT. V was shortened by 6 bases and J by 5 bases, with 16 bases between the two germline ends.

The chain is built from TRBV20-1 and TRBJ2-1; the match to TRBD1 covers 7 bases. CDR3 size: 15 residues. CDR1 DFQATT and CDR2 SNEGSKA come from the germline V gene (reference sequence). V lost 5 bases and J lost 9; bases outside the gene matches: 16. DNA of the CDR3: TGCAGTGCTGAAGCTGCCTCACCCAGGGGGTGTGAGCAGTTCTTC. Its protein is CSAEAASPRGCEQFF.

The rearrangement uses TRBV12-3 or TRBV12-4 and TRBJ2-7; no definite D call. Matching the DNA end better, TRBJ2-5 makes the J call doubtful. The CDR3 has 12 residues. The CDR3 DNA reads as TGTGCCAGCAGTTTCCCTAAAGGGACCCAGTACTTC. It yields the protein CASSFPKGTQYF.

The V and J genes are TRBV12-3 or TRBV12-4 and TRBJ1-2; D gene uncertain. The V gene lost 11 bases and the J gene lost 5 bases, with 36 bases spanning the gap. The CDR3 has 19 amino acids. This chain's CDR3 is CAPQDRRPGQNGPIYGYTF. In nucleotides, the CDR3 is TGTGCCCCCCAGGACCGTCGACCGGGCCAAAATGGACCTATTTATGGCTACACCTTC.

Only a few counts were recorded for this clonotype. This chain connects TRBV7-2 to TRBJ2-1; D may correspond to TRBD1 or TRBD2 (5 bases each). V was cut by 5 bases and J by 14 bases, with 16 bases left in between. Germline CDR1 is SGHTA and CDR2 is FQGNSA. This CDR3 spans 12 amino acids. In DNA form, the CDR3 reads TGTGCCAGCAGCACTGGGACGGGTATTGAGTTCTTC. The encoded protein is CASSTGTGIEFF.

The sample holds a few counts of this clonotype. V is TRBV3-1 and J is TRBJ2-7; D might be TRBD1 (6 bases). CDR3 length equals 14 residues. CDR1 is LGHDT and CDR2 is YNNKEL in the germline V gene (reference sequence). Trimming cost V 1 base and J 7 bases, with 14 bases left between them. The CDR3 DNA follows: TGTGCCAGCAGCCAAGGTCAGGGGCTTGAAGAGCAGTACTTC. This gives the protein CASSQGQGLEEQYF.

The chain recombines TRBV20-1 with TRBJ2-1, with 7 nucleotides matching TRBD2. Germline CDR1 and CDR2: DFQATT and SNEGSKA (reference sequence). V lost 1 base to trimming and J lost 8 bases; unmatched junction nucleotides: 20. The CDR3 is made up of 18 amino acids. DNA of the CDR3: TGCAGTGCTAGAGCCTCCCTAAGGAAGCGGGGAGTTGCAGATGAGCAGTTCTTC. This encodes CSARASLRKRGVADEQFF.

This clonotype was detected only a few times. This sequence joins TRBV7-2 and TRBJ2-5, with TRBD2 matching over 8 bases. The J call may be faulty, since TRBJ2-7 better matches the DNA end. Germline assignment: CDR1 SGHTA and CDR2 FQGNSA. The length of the CDR3 is 13 residues. The CDR3 coding sequence is TGTGCCAGCAGCCTGTTAGCGGGACACGAGCAGTACTTC. It yields the protein CASSLLAGHEQYF.

The chain uses TRBV12-3 or TRBV12-4 and TRBJ1-1; TRBD1 might be the D (5 bases). The CDR3 spans 13 residues. V shed 3 bases and J shed 6 bases, with 11 bases lying between them. CDR3 nucleotide sequence: TGTGCCAGCAGTTTCTGGAGGGGCTCTGAAGCTTTCTTT. This translates into CASSFWRGSEAFF.

This clonotype was counted ten times or more. The rearrangement uses TRBV12-3 or TRBV12-4 and TRBJ1-5; 7 nucleotides agree with TRBD1. V lost 5 bases, J lost 2 bases, and 3 bases stayed unmatched. The CDR3 runs to 14 residues. Here the CDR3 DNA reads TGTGCCAGCAGTCCCACAGGGGGCAATCAGCCCCAGCATTTT. Its translation: CASSPTGGNQPQHF.

This clonotype has just one count. CDR3 coding DNA: TGCAGTGCTAGAGAAGGACAGCACAATCAGCCCCAGCATTTT. This codes for CSAREGQHNQPQHF. The rearrangement links TRBV20-1 to TRBJ1-5, with a tentative D call TRBD1 (6 bases). This CDR3 has 14 residues. Germline V gene lookup returns CDR1 DFQATT and CDR2 SNEGSKA (reference sequence). V lost 0 bases to trimming and J lost 3 bases, with 9 bases between them.

V and J are TRBV2 and TRBJ2-4; D is uncertain. Near its end, the DNA agrees better with TRBJ2-7, so the J call may be wrong. Germline V gene sequence: CDR1 SNHLY, CDR2 FYNNEI. The CDR3 loop spans 13 amino acids. The CDR3 sequence is CASSDLGRYEQYF. In nucleotides, the CDR3 is TGTGCCAGCAGTGATCTAGGGCGGTACGAGCAGTACTTC.

The CDR3 coding sequence is TGCAGTGCTAGAGGAGGGACAGGGGATGAAAAACTGTTTTTT. It encodes CSARGGTGDEKLFF. This rearrangement joins TRBV20-1 to TRBJ1-4; 10 bases align to TRBD1. Trimming cost V 1 base and J 6 bases; bases outside gene matches: 2. This CDR3 is built from 14 residues. Germline V gives CDR1 DFQATT, CDR2 SNEGSKA (reference sequence).

This chain uses TRBV20-1 with TRBJ2-7; 10 nucleotides line up with TRBD2. CDR3 length: 16 amino acids. The germline V gene has CDR1 DFQATT and CDR2 SNEGSKA (reference sequence). The V gene end was trimmed by 5 bases and the J gene end by 7 bases; junction bases not matched to a gene: 17. CDR3 region: CSARERLAGNYNEQYF. The CDR3 nucleotides are TGCAGTGCTCGCGAGAGACTAGCGGGCAACTACAATGAGCAGTACTTC.

This clonotype was observed many times. V usage is TRBV20-1 and J usage is TRBJ2-3; 7 bases are a match to TRBD2. This CDR3 is built from 11 residues. CDR1 and CDR2 (germline): DFQATT, SNEGSKA (reference sequence). CDR3 region: CSASGGDTQYF. The CDR3 DNA sequence: TGCAGCGCCTCGGGGGGAGATACGCAGTATTTT.